This T cell receptor beta chain emerged from a study of T cell responses to AZD1222 COVID-19 vaccine. Findings of the study overall: Donors, mostly white British, included more females; clonal diversity was possibly underestimated. Every sample of the repertoires postdated the peak T cell response.

The V gene's germline CDR1 is MGHRA and CDR2 YSYEKL. V shed 1 base and J shed 9 bases, with 10 bases lying between them. The CDR3 runs 13 residues. As regards this clone: As yet, its antigen is unknown.

Profiled with immunoSEQ multiplex PCR; TCRdb holds only in-frame clones, not every one. The table has 90,000 to 120,000 clones, around 94% seen once. The source material was peripheral blood, sampled on day 0 of AZD1222 vaccination. This TCR came from an adult in good health. The V gene is TRBV4-1, the J gene TRBJ1-5; unclear D gene. CDR3 amino acids: CASSQVFLGPQHF. The CDR3 DNA is TGCGCCAGCAGCCAAGTATTTTTAGGGCCCCAGCATTTT.